These 11 T cell receptor beta chains were sequenced from one sample in a study of control samples from healthy donors and cancer patients. Sequenced by immunoSEQ multiplex PCR; TCRdb stores in-frame clones only, minus some. The sample shows some 130,000 clones, 89% of them seen only once. The sample was PBMCs. These receptors all come from a man aged 45 to 65 with head and neck cancer.

The chain has TRBV28 and TRBJ2-3; 11 bases are a match to TRBD1. The CDR3 contains 16 residues. Germline V lookup: CDR1 MDHEN, CDR2 SYDVKM. The V gene end was trimmed by 3 bases and the J gene end by 5 bases; junction bases not matched to a gene: 7. CDR3 protein: CASSFRTGGDGDTQYF. The CDR3 coding sequence is TGTGCCAGCAGTTTCCGGACAGGGGGCGATGGAGATACGCAGTATTTT.

This chain joins TRBV11-2 and TRBJ2-1, with a weak D call TRBD2 (6 bases). Germline-derived CDR1 and CDR2 are SGHAT and FQNNGV. The CDR3 sequence is 13 residues long. The V end was cut by 5 bases, the J end by 7 bases, with 12 bases between. In DNA form, the CDR3 reads TGTGCCAGCAGCACGGGACGGGGGAATGAGCAGTTCTTC. This gives the protein CASSTGRGNEQFF. The full variable domain, its missing parts supplied by reference TRBV11-2 and TRBJ2-1, is EAGVAQSPRYKIIEKRQSVAFWCNPISGHATLYWYQQILGQGPKLLIQFQNNGVVDDSQLPKDRFSAERLKGVDSTLKIQPAKLEDSAVYLCASSTGRGNEQFFGPGTRLTVL.

The sample holds one count of this clone. The rearrangement uses TRBV3-1 (or the pseudogene TRBV3-2) and TRBJ1-5; D is possibly TRBD1 (5 bases). V dropped 1 base and J dropped 3 bases, with 10 bases sitting between them. The CDR3 consists of 15 residues. Germline loops: CDR1 LGHDT, CDR2 YNNKEL (reference sequence). CDR3 bases: TGTGCCAGCAGCCAAGGGGGGGGTCTCAATCAGCCCCAGCATTTT. Protein product: CASSQGGGLNQPQHF.

The gene calls are TRBV2 and TRBJ2-5, with 9 bases lining up with TRBD2. Losses at the gene ends were 7 bases for V and 3 bases for J; bases not matched to a gene: 9. There are 15 residues in the CDR3. Germline assignment: CDR1 SNHLY and CDR2 FYNNEI. The CDR3 bases are TGTGCCAGCAACCGTGGGACTAGCAATGAAGAGACCCAGTACTTC. Amino acids: CASNRGTSNEETQYF.

The chain uses TRBV11-2 and TRBJ2-3, with D possibly matching TRBD2 (6 bases). This CDR3 region has 15 residues. V was shortened by 1 base and J by 0 bases, with 8 bases between the two germline ends. From germline, CDR1 is SGHAT and CDR2 FQNNGV. The CDR3 DNA sequence: TGTGCCAGCAGCTTAGGACTAGGCAGCACAGATACGCAGTATTTT. Translating gives CASSLGLGSTDTQYF.

The chain couples TRBV28 to TRBJ1-2, with a possible D match to TRBD1 (5 bases). The length of the CDR3 is 13 residues. V dropped 3 bases and J dropped 5 bases, with 10 bases sitting between them. Germline V gene data show CDR1 as MDHEN and CDR2 as SYDVKM. CDR3 in amino acids: CASSFGRAYGYTF. CDR3 nucleotides: TGTGCCAGCAGTTTTGGCAGGGCATATGGCTACACCTTC.

The gene calls are TRBV21-1 and TRBJ1-1. TRBV21-1 is termed a pseudogene. CDR3 length equals 13 residues. The CDR3 here is CASSERQYTEAFF. The DNA of the CDR3 is TGTGCCAGCAGCGAGAGGCAGTACACTGAAGCTTTCTTT.

The chain carries TRBV2 and TRBJ1-2, with D unresolved. This CDR3 contains 15 residues. CDR1 is SNHLY and CDR2 is FYNNEI in the germline V gene. The V gene lost 8 bases and the J gene lost 4 bases, with 20 bases spanning the gap. Here the CDR3 DNA reads TGTGCCAGCTCCCTTCGAGGGCAGTTGGGCTATGGCTACACCTTC. Amino acid sequence: CASSLRGQLGYGYTF. Combining the CDR3 with reference TRBV2 and TRBJ1-2 gives the whole variable domain EPEVTQTPSHQVTQMGQEVILRCVPISNHLYFYWYRQILGQKVEFLVSFYNNEISEKSEIFDDQFSVERPDGSNFTLKIRSTKLEDSAMYFCASSLRGQLGYGYTFGSGTRLTVV.

This chain links TRBV28 with TRBJ2-7; 8 bases are a match to TRBD1. The CDR3 covers 14 residues. CDR1 and CDR2 from the germline V gene are MDHEN and SYDVKM. V lost 3 bases to trimming and J lost 2 bases; unmatched junction nucleotides: 3. The CDR3 is CASSFGTGPYEQYF. The CDR3 DNA follows: TGTGCCAGCAGTTTCGGGACAGGCCCCTACGAGCAGTACTTC.

The table lists this clone with a few counts. The same CDR3 also results from other DNA sequences found in this sample. The gene calls are TRBV6-5 and TRBJ2-7; 8 nucleotides match TRBD1. Germline CDR1 is MNHEY and CDR2 is SVGAGI. The CDR3 loop spans 13 amino acids. V dropped 2 bases and J dropped 3; count of bases not matched to a gene: 0. CDR3 protein: CASSYGTGYEQYF. The DNA of the CDR3 is TGTGCCAGCAGTTACGGGACAGGCTACGAGCAGTACTTC.

The rearrangement joins TRBV5-8 to TRBJ2-3; D remains unclear. V was trimmed by 2 bases and J by 4 bases, leaving 17 bases between them. CDR3 length equals 16 residues. Germline CDR1 and CDR2: SGHTS and YDEGEE. CDR3 nucleotides: TGTGCCAGCAGCTTCGGCGGCCAGGTCGTCGCAGATACGCAGTATTTT. As protein: CASSFGGQVVADTQYF. Full variable domain (outside the CDR3, taken from reference TRBV5-8 and TRBJ2-3): EAGVTQSPTHLIKTRGQQATLRCSPISGHTSVYWYQQALGLGLQFLLWYDEGEERNRGNFPPRFSGRQFPNYSSELNVNALELEDSALYLCASSFGGQVVADTQYFGPGTRLTVL.